This TCR beta chain came from a study of T cells in Graves' hyperthyroidism and ophthalmopathy. The CDR3 sequence is 14 residues long. The germline CDR1 and CDR2 sequences are DFQATT and SNEGSKA (reference sequence). Trimming removed 3 bases at V and 3 bases at J, with 12 bases between. Regions amplified from RNA transcripts were the TCR beta CDR3 regions. The HTBI primer set drove a first-round RT-PCR of the TCR CDR3. Each CDR3 protein gets one entry after TCRdb re-called the multiplex PCR reads with MiXCR. The sample holds 470,000 or so distinct CDR3 sequences, less than 25% seen once. This clonotype has at least ten counts.

The sample was blood. This chain joins TRBV20-1 and TRBJ1-5; D is uncertain. The receptor was derived from a man aged 18 to 30 with Graves' hyperthyroidism. The CDR3, as DNA: TGCAGTGCTAGGTCACTGGGCTTCAATCAGCCCCAGCATTTT. This gives the protein CSARSLGFNQPQHF.